A selection of T cell receptor beta chains follows, all from one sample in a study of a mutant IDH1 vaccine in newly diagnosed glioma. The antigens of these receptors remain unknown. The table came from immunoSEQ multiplex PCR; TCRdb's copy has only in-frame clones and leaves some out. The sample holds tens of thousands of clones, about nine tenths seen once. The specimen comprised PBMCs, sampled from a glioma patient whose treatment included an IDH1 peptide vaccine. These receptor sequences come from a woman aged 45-59 years with glioma. The CDR3 runs from the conserved cysteine through the conserved F or W. D genes are given only for firm matches. Clone size appears in some rows only: once, few, many, or a class for an expanded clone.

V,J,D,size,CDR3,DNA
TRBV28,TRBJ2-7,TRBD1,-,CASSKGQVTYEQYF,TGTGCCAGCAGTAAGGGACAGGTTACCTACGAGCAGTACTTC
TRBV7-8,TRBJ2-5,TRBD1,-,CASSLRAGTGETQYF,TGTGCCAGCAGCTTAAGGGCGGGGACAGGCGAAACCCAGTACTTC
TRBV5-1,TRBJ1-4,-,-,CASSLDGYTNEKLFF,TGCGCCAGCAGCTTGGATGGATATACTAATGAAAAACTGTTTTTT
TRBV11-3,TRBJ2-7,TRBD1,-,CASSPGTGRVEQYF,TGTGCCAGCAGCCCTGGGACAGGGAGGGTCGAGCAGTACTTC
TRBV9,TRBJ2-7,-,-,CASSVGGVRVYEQYF,TGTGCCAGCAGCGTAGGTGGGGTTCGGGTCTACGAGCAGTACTTC
TRBV10-3,TRBJ2-2,TRBD1,-,CAIKQGAQNTGELFF,TGTGCCATCAAACAGGGGGCTCAGAACACCGGGGAGCTGTTTTTT
TRBV6-5,TRBJ2-5,-,-,CASSYRTVKETQYF,TGTGCCAGCAGTTACCGGACAGTAAAAGAGACCCAGTACTTC
TRBV27,TRBJ2-1,-,-,CASSLAGSSYNEQFF,TGTGCCAGCAGTTTAGCGGGTTCCTCCTACAATGAGCAGTTCTTC
TRBV30,TRBJ2-7,-,once,CAWSPGDPGEQYF,TGTGCCTGGAGTCCCGGCGACCCGGGCGAGCAGTACTTC
TRBV9,TRBJ1-5,TRBD1,-,CASSVAGQGNQPQHF,TGTGCCAGCAGCGTAGCTGGACAGGGGAATCAGCCCCAGCATTTT
TRBV28,TRBJ2-7,-,-,CASRDSEQYF,TGTGCCAGCAGAGATTCCGAGCAGTACTTC
TRBV9,TRBJ2-5,-,-,CASSKSGLGETQYF,TGTGCCAGCAGTAAATCAGGTCTCGGCGAGACCCAGTACTTC
TRBV10-1,TRBJ1-2,TRBD1,-,CASSLSRDRGYTF,TGCGCCAGCAGCTTATCCAGGGACAGAGGCTACACCTTC
TRBV7-3,TRBJ1-1,-,-,CASSLNGPTEAFF,TGTGCCAGCAGCTTAAACGGTCCAACTGAAGCTTTCTTT
TRBV2,TRBJ2-5,TRBD2,-,CASILLRDTGTSGGSQETQYF,TGTGCCAGCATCTTACTCCGGGACACCGGGACTAGCGGGGGAAGCCAAGAGACCCAGTACTTC
TRBV10-1,TRBJ2-1,-,-,CASSEAPRVGEQFF,TGCGCCAGCAGTGAGGCACCCAGGGTTGGTGAGCAGTTCTTC
TRBV2,TRBJ2-1,-,-,CARAGTALSAGVKNEQFF,TGTGCCAGAGCGGGGACAGCCCTGTCTGCGGGAGTAAAGAATGAGCAGTTCTTC